These 23 T cell receptor beta chains were all obtained from the same sample, sequenced in a study of shared clonotypes between healthy human individuals. TCRdb's table, derived via immunoSEQ multiplex PCR, lists solely in-frame clones and lacks some. Of 850,000 to 1,200,000 clones in the sample, under 80% were seen once. Material: memory CD4+ T cells sorted from blood. Subset defined: CD45RA-negative fraction. The receptor set was obtained from a man aged 18 to 29 in good health.

The chain links TRBV5-4 to TRBJ2-7; 9 bases are shared with TRBD2. The length of the CDR3 is 15 residues. Germline loops: CDR1 SGHNT, CDR2 YYREEE (reference sequence). V was clipped by 1 base and J by 5 bases; unmatched bases: 7. The chain's CDR3 is CASSLRRGGQDEQYF. The CDR3 DNA is TGTGCCAGCAGCTTGCGGCGGGGGGGCCAAGACGAGCAGTACTTC.

The chain is built from TRBV4-1 and TRBJ2-1; the match to TRBD2 covers 9 bases. V shed 1 base and J 7 bases; nucleotides not matched to a gene: 14. Germline CDR1 MGHRA, CDR2 YSYEKL. This CDR3 is built from 18 residues. The CDR3 protein is CASSQGYGREGKTNEQFF. The CDR3 bases are TGCGCCAGCAGCCAAGGGTATGGGCGGGAGGGAAAAACGAATGAGCAGTTCTTC.

V and J are TRBV19 and TRBJ1-1; D might be TRBD1 (6 bases). Looked up from germline, CDR1 is LNHDA and CDR2 is SQIVND (reference sequence). CDR3 size: 15 residues. Trimming removed 6 bases at V and 0 bases at J, with 14 bases between. CDR3 amino acids: CASREGGAMNTEAFF. The CDR3 region has the DNA TGTGCCAGTAGGGAGGGGGGGGCCATGAACACTGAAGCTTTCTTT.

The chain carries TRBV30 and TRBJ1-1; D unclear. This CDR3 is built from 11 residues. CDR1 is GTSNPN and CDR2 is SVGIG in the germline V gene (reference sequence). Trimming removed 2 bases from V and 6 bases from J, with 7 bases in between. The chain's CDR3 is CAWSRISEAFF. The CDR3 DNA follows: TGTGCCTGGAGTCGGATTTCTGAAGCTTTCTTT.

The gene calls are TRBV28 and TRBJ1-4; D gene uncertain. Germline-derived CDR1 and CDR2 are MDHEN and SYDVKM. The CDR3 sequence is 13 residues long. V was pared by 3 bases and J by 8 bases, with 10 bases between. The CDR3 region has the DNA TGTGCCAGCAGTTTTAGCAATAGCGAAAAACTGTTTTTT. Its translation: CASSFSNSEKLFF.

This clone was seen once. J is TRBJ2-7 and V is TRBV10-2; D is perhaps TRBD1 (6 bases). CDR1 and CDR2 (germline): WSHSY, SAAADI. CDR3 length: 14 amino acids. V was pared by 0 bases and J by 2 bases, with 8 bases between. CDR3 nucleotides: TGCGCCAGCAGTGAGTCCCCAGGGGCCTACGAGCAGTACTTC. Amino acids: CASSESPGAYEQYF.

The chain joins TRBV19 to TRBJ1-3; TRBD1 matches at 10 bases. Germline loops: CDR1 LNHDA, CDR2 SQIVND (reference sequence). The CDR3 sequence is 14 residues long. V trimming: 8 bases; J trimming: 8 bases; junction bases outside the gene matches: 9. The CDR3 reads CASSDRGSLDTIYF. The CDR3 DNA sequence: TGTGCCAGTTCGGACAGGGGGTCTCTCGACACCATATATTTT.

This clone was seen a few times. The rearrangement joins TRBV30 to TRBJ1-2; a possible D gene is TRBD1 (5 bases). The CDR3 is 13 amino acids. CDR1 and CDR2 (germline): GTSNPN, SVGIG (reference sequence). Trimming stripped 1 base from V and 7 bases from J, with 13 bases between. CDR3 DNA: TGTGCCTGGAGTGGGGCCCAGGGATTTGGCTACACCTTC. As protein: CAWSGAQGFGYTF.

The chain uses TRBV6-6 and TRBJ1-5, with D tentatively TRBD1 (5 bases). The CDR3 runs 14 residues. V was pared by 2 bases and J by 3 bases, with 8 bases between. Germline CDR1 and CDR2: MNHNY and SVGAGI (reference sequence). The CDR3 coding sequence is TGTGCCAGCAGTTACGACAGATTCAATCAGCCCCAGCATTTT. This gives the protein CASSYDRFNQPQHF.

The chain links TRBV19 to TRBJ1-4; TRBD1 aligns across 7 bases. CDR1 and CDR2 from the germline V gene are LNHDA and SQIVND (reference sequence). Trimming cost V 6 bases and J 6 bases; bases outside gene matches: 16. The CDR3 runs 17 residues. CDR3 region: CASSPLGSTGAYEKLFF. CDR3 DNA: TGTGCCAGTAGCCCCCTGGGGTCAACAGGGGCATATGAAAAACTGTTTTTT.

This sequence joins TRBV6-5 and TRBJ1-1; 7 nucleotides agree with TRBD1. The V gene end was trimmed by 2 bases and the J gene end by 4 bases; junction bases not matched to a gene: 7. CDR1 and CDR2 from the germline V gene are MNHEY and SVGAGI. This CDR3 comprises 15 residues. DNA for the CDR3: TGTGCCAGCAGTTACGTTGGTTACAGGGGCACTGAAGCTTTCTTT. Its protein product is CASSYVGYRGTEAFF.

The V call is TRBV9, the J call TRBJ2-3; 8 nucleotides line up with TRBD2. CDR1 is SGDLS, CDR2 YYNGEE, per germline. The CDR3 loop spans 18 amino acids. J was trimmed by 0 bases and V by 3 bases; bases with no gene match: 12. CDR3 in amino acids: CASSAVAGSLLSTDTQYF. CDR3 nucleotide sequence: TGTGCCAGCAGCGCGGTAGCGGGAAGTCTCCTTAGCACAGATACGCAGTATTTT.

The chain couples TRBV2 to TRBJ1-2; D is unclear. Trimming pared 7 bases from V and 2 bases from J, leaving 17 bases between. Germline CDR1 reads SNHLY; CDR2 reads FYNNEI. There are 15 residues in the CDR3. This CDR3 reads CASTNSPDRNYGYTF. CDR3 nucleotides: TGTGCCAGCACCAACAGCCCGGACCGAAACTATGGCTACACCTTC.

This sequence joins TRBV5-1 and TRBJ1-4; TRBD1 aligns across 8 bases. Looked up from germline, CDR1 is SGHRS and CDR2 is YFSETQ. The V and J ends lost 4 bases and 8 bases, in that order; junction bases with no gene match: 10. The CDR3 runs 15 residues. The CDR3 nucleotides are TGCGCCAGCAGCCCTACAGGGGGAGGGAAAGAAAAACTGTTTTTT. The encoded protein is CASSPTGGGKEKLFF.

Details on this clone: Different DNA sequences within this sample yield the same CDR3. The rearrangement joins TRBV6-5 to TRBJ1-1; maybe TRBD1 (5 bases). Germline V gene sequence: CDR1 MNHEY, CDR2 SVGAGI. CDR3 size: 13 residues. The germline V and J ends were trimmed by 6 bases and 0 bases, with 8 bases remaining between them. In DNA, the CDR3 is TGTGCCAGCAGCCGACAGATGAACACTGAAGCTTTCTTT. Translation: CASSRQMNTEAFF.

V is TRBV9 and J is TRBJ2-4, with 11 bases fitting TRBD2. The germline CDR1 and CDR2 sequences are SGDLS and YYNGEE. This CDR3 contains 15 residues. The V and J ends lost 4 bases and 11 bases, in that order; junction bases with no gene match: 11. The CDR3 loop reads CASSPDWLAGGLQYF. The CDR3 nucleotides are TGTGCCAGCAGCCCAGACTGGCTAGCGGGGGGCCTTCAGTACTTC.

V is TRBV15 and J is TRBJ2-5; the D is unclear. Trimming removed 0 bases from V and 1 base from J, with 9 bases in between. CDR3 length: 15 amino acids. Germline values: CDR1 LNHNV, CDR2 YYDKDF (reference sequence). CDR3 bases: TGTGCCACCAGCAGAGATCGTCTCGGCCAAGAGACCCAGTACTTC. Encoded protein: CATSRDRLGQETQYF.

V is TRBV4-1 and J is TRBJ2-7; D is tentatively TRBD1 or TRBD2 (5 bases each). With 2 bases removed from V and 2 bases from J, the gap between germline ends came to 13 bases. Per the germline V gene, CDR1 is MGHRA and CDR2 is YSYEKL. The CDR3 loop spans 15 amino acids. The CDR3 nucleotides are TGCGCCAGCAGCCAACATTCCGGGGCCCCCTACGAGCAGTACTTC. Protein: CASSQHSGAPYEQYF.

A few counts support this clone. V usage is TRBV10-3 and J usage is TRBJ2-5; 7 nucleotides agree with TRBD1. The germline CDR1 and CDR2 sequences are ENHRY and SYGVKD. J was trimmed by 5 bases and V by 4 bases; bases with no gene match: 4. This CDR3 has 13 residues. In nucleotides, the CDR3 is TGTGCCATCAGTGGGACGACAGGGGAGACCCAGTACTTC. This gives the protein CAISGTTGETQYF.

This clone was observed a handful of times. The chain has TRBV30 and TRBJ2-7; maybe TRBD1 (5 bases). V lost 0 bases to trimming and J lost 3 bases, with 9 bases between them. Germline CDR1 reads GTSNPN; CDR2 reads SVGIG (reference sequence). The CDR3 runs 13 residues. The CDR3 DNA is TGTGCCTGGAGTGTAGGACAAAACTACGAGCAGTACTTC. Its translation is CAWSVGQNYEQYF.

V usage is TRBV11-2 and J usage is TRBJ2-7, with D uncertain. This CDR3 is 12 amino acids long. CDR1 is SGHAT, CDR2 FQNNGV, per germline. The ends were cut back, 4 bases at V and 3 bases at J, with 7 bases in the middle. CDR3 sequence (DNA): TGTGCCAGCAGCTCTCTGGGCTACGAGCAGTACTTC. This codes for CASSSLGYEQYF.

The chain employs TRBV10-3 and TRBJ2-6; D is unclear. CDR1 is ENHRY, CDR2 SYGVKD, per germline. The CDR3 is 15 amino acids. Trimming left V 6 bases short and J 0 bases short, with 9 bases between. CDR3 nucleotides: TGTGCCATCAGCACACGGATCTCTGGGGCCAACGTCCTGACTTTC. Residues: CAISTRISGANVLTF.

With regard to this clone: Compared with germline, one end of the junction differs, possibly owing to a read error. J is TRBJ2-7 and V is TRBV6-1; TRBD1 agrees at 12 bases. Germline CDR1 MNHNS, CDR2 SASEGT. This CDR3 region has 15 residues. CDR3 sequence (DNA): TGTGCCAGCAGTGAAAGAGGGACAGGGGGCCTTCATTCACACTTC. Protein: CASSERGTGGLHSHF.